Shown below are 8 T cell receptor beta chains from a single sample sequenced in a study of blood T cells in healthy people across ages. With a J-beta primer mix and a sample-barcoded 5' primer, a second PCR ran about 7 to 11 cycles. TCRdb re-called the 5' RACE reads through MiXCR, storing one row per CDR3 protein. Here the sample spans approximately 1.5 million distinct CDR3 sequences, about 45% being singletons. Sequencing was performed on blood. The receptors derive from a woman younger than 35 in good health.

The CDR3 reads CASSLVSGARGNYGYTF. In nucleotides, the CDR3 is TGTGCCAGCAGCTTAGTATCGGGGGCGCGAGGGAACTATGGCTACACCTTC. The genes are TRBV7-2 and TRBJ1-2; D is possibly TRBD1 (6 bases). V lost 1 base to trimming and J lost 2 bases, with 17 bases between them. The CDR3 is made up of 17 amino acids. Germline CDR1 is SGHTA and CDR2 is FQGNSA.

The rearrangement joins TRBV11-1 to TRBJ2-5; D remains ambiguous. This CDR3 has 15 residues. V was shortened by 4 bases and J by 1 base, with 13 bases between the two germline ends. Per germline, CDR1 SGHAT and CDR2 FQDESV (reference sequence). Here the CDR3 reads CASSSYVSAQETQYF. CDR3 bases: TGTGCCAGCAGCTCCTACGTAAGCGCCCAAGAGACCCAGTACTTC.

V and J are TRBV7-2 and TRBJ1-2; 7 bases map to TRBD1. Germline CDR1 SGHTA, CDR2 FQGNSA. V dropped 1 base and J dropped 2; count of bases not matched to a gene: 4. The CDR3 runs to 15 residues. The CDR3 spells CASSLGGQRNYGYTF. CDR3 bases: TGTGCCAGCAGCTTAGGGGGACAGCGGAACTATGGCTACACCTTC.

The V gene is TRBV21-1, the J gene TRBJ2-1; the D call TRBD2 from the table was never checked on the DNA. TRBV21-1 is reported as a pseudogene. The CDR3 contains 15 residues. CDR3: CARDRPGTRTREQFF. For the CDR3, the DNA is TGTGCCAGAGACCGTCCCGGGACTAGGACTCGTGAGCAGTTCTTC.

The V call is TRBV4-1, the J call TRBJ1-1, with 9 bases lining up with TRBD1. V dropped 6 bases and J dropped 6; count of bases not matched to a gene: 11. The CDR3 sequence is 15 residues long. CDR1 is MGHRA, CDR2 YSYEKL, per germline. CDR3 sequence (DNA): TGCGCCAGCAGGGCAGGGGGACAGGGCGGGGCTGAAGCTTTCTTT. It codes for CASRAGGQGGAEAFF.

In this sample, this clonotype turned up many times. V gene TRBV5-6 combines with J gene TRBJ2-3; TRBD2 aligns across 11 bases. CDR3 size: 15 residues. The junction had 2 bases not matched to a gene; V was cut back by 3 bases and J by 2 bases. CDR1 and CDR2 (germline): SGHDT, YYEEEE. CDR3 region: CASSSLAGDTDTQYF. CDR3 bases: TGTGCCAGCAGCTCACTAGCGGGGGACACAGATACGCAGTATTTT. The entire variable domain, with the rest obtained from reference TRBV5-6 and TRBJ2-3, is as follows: DAGVTQSPTHLIKTRGQQVTLRCSPKSGHDTVSWYQQALGQGPQFIFQYYEEEERQRGNFPDRFSGHQFPNYSSELNVNALLLGDSALYLCASSSLAGDTDTQYFGPGTRLTVL.

The CDR3 loop reads CASSQDVGIDEQYF. DNA for the CDR3: TGTGCCAGCAGCCAAGATGTAGGGATCGACGAGCAGTACTTC. The gene calls are TRBV4-2 and TRBJ2-7; D is unclear. The CDR3 is made up of 14 amino acids. Deletions cut 0 bases from V and 5 bases from J, with 11 bases between. CDR1 LGHNA and CDR2 YNFKEQ come from the germline V gene.

The rearrangement uses TRBV12-3 or TRBV12-4 and TRBJ1-2, with 12 nucleotides matching TRBD1. Losses at the gene ends were 8 bases for V and 5 bases for J; bases not matched to a gene: 12. The CDR3 runs to 16 residues. CDR3 in DNA: TGTGCCAGCCGTCCCGCTCGGGACAGGGGGCTTTATGGCTACACCTTC. This gives the protein CASRPARDRGLYGYTF.